This record concerns one TCR beta chain sequence. Antigen unknown. An end of the junction differs from the germline gene, which may be a read error. Constant-region reverse primers amplified full-length variable regions, followed by semi-nested Nested Universal Primer A PCR. In TCRdb, the 5' RACE reads were re-called with MiXCR into one record per CDR3 protein. The sample lists around 9,000 distinct CDR3 sequences, approximately 71% occurring once. The V gene's germline CDR1 is SGHRS and CDR2 YFSETQ. This CDR3 is 14 amino acids long. The study, taken as a whole, reports: The larger-cohort validation was restricted to a single TCR beta V-J rearrangement rather than whole repertoires.

The rearrangement uses TRBV5-1 and TRBJ1-1; no firm D call. The source material was tumor-infiltrating naive CD4+ T cells sorted from the breast tumor. Subset defined: naive CD4+ T cells, CD4+CD45RA+CD25-. This clonotype originated in a female donor with breast cancer. DNA of the CDR3: TGTGCCAGCAGCCCGCGGGAACAGAACACTGAAGCTTTCTTT. This gives the protein CASSPREQNTEAFF.